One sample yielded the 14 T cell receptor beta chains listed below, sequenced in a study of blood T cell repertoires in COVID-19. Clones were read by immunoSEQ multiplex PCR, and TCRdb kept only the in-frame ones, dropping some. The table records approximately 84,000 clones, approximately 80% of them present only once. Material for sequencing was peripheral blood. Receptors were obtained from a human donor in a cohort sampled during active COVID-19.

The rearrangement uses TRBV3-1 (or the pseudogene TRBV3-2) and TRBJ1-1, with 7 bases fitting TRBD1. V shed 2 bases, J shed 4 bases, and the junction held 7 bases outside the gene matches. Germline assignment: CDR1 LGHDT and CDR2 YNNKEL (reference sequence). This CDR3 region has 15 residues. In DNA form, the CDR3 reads TGTGCCAGCAGCCAAACAGGGGCTACGAGCACTGAAGCTTTCTTT. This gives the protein CASSQTGATSTEAFF.

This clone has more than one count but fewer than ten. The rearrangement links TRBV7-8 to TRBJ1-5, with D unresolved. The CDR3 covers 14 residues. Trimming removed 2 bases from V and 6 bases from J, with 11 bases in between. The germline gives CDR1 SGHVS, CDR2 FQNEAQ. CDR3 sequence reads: CASSLRESGQPQHF. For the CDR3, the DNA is TGTGCCAGCAGCTTACGAGAGTCGGGTCAGCCCCAGCATTTT.

CDR3 in amino acids: CATAAGGDYGYTF. The CDR3 DNA reads as TGTGCCACCGCGGCGGGGGGCGACTATGGCTACACCTTC. The J gene is TRBJ1-2, the V gene TRBV28, with a tentative D call TRBD1 (6 bases). With 10 bases removed from V and 3 bases from J, the gap between germline ends came to 15 bases. The CDR3 is 13 amino acids. Germline values: CDR1 MDHEN, CDR2 SYDVKM.

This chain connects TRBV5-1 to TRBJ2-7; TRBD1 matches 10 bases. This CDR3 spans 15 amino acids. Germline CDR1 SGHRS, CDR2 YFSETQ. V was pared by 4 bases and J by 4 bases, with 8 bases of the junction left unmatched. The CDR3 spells CASSRAGTGVYEQYF. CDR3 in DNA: TGCGCCAGCAGCCGCGCCGGGACAGGGGTTTACGAGCAGTACTTC.

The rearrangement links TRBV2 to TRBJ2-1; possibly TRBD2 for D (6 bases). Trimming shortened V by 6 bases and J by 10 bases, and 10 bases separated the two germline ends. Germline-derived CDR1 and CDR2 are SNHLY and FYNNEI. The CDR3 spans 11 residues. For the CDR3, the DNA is TGTGCCAGCAGAATTCGGGGGGAGCAGTTCTTC. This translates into CASRIRGEQFF. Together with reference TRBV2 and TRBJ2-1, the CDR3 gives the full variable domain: EPEVTQTPSHQVTQMGQEVILRCVPISNHLYFYWYRQILGQKVEFLVSFYNNEISEKSEIFDDQFSVERPDGSNFTLKIRSTKLEDSAMYFCASRIRGEQFFGPGTRLTVL.

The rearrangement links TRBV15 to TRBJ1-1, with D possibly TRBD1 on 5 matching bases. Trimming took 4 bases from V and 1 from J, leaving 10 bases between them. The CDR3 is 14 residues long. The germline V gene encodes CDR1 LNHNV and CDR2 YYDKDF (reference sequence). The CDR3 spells CATSIRQRNTEAFF. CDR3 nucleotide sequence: TGTGCCACCAGCATCAGACAGAGGAACACTGAAGCTTTCTTT.

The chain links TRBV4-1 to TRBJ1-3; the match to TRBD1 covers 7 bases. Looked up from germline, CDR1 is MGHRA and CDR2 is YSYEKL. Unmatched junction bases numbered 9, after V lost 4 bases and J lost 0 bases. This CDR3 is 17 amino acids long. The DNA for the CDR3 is TGCGCCAGCAGCCGAACGCGGGACAGAAACTCTGGAAACACCATATATTTT. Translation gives CASSRTRDRNSGNTIYF.

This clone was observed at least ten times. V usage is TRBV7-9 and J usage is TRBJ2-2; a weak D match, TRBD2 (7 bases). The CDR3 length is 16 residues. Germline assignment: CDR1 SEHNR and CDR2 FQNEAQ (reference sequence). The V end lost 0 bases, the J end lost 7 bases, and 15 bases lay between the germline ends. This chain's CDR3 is CASSLAGGPNGGELFF. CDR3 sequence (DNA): TGTGCCAGCAGCTTAGCGGGGGGGCCGAACGGCGGGGAGCTGTTTTTT.

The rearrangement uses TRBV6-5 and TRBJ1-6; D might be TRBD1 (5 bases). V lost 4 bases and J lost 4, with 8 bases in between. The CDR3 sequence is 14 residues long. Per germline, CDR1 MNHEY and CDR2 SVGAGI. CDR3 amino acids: CASSSRTYNSPLHF. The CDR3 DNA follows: TGTGCCAGCAGTTCACGGACATATAATTCACCCCTCCACTTT.

CDR3 amino acids: CASEPGQGYNSPLHF. In DNA, the CDR3 is TGTGCCAGTGAGCCGGGACAGGGCTATAATTCACCCCTCCACTTT. The rearrangement links TRBV28 to TRBJ1-6; TRBD1 agrees at 9 bases. Germline V gene sequence: CDR1 MDHEN, CDR2 SYDVKM. Germline trimming cut 9 bases from V and 3 bases from J; bases unmatched to any gene: 6. The CDR3 has 15 amino acids.

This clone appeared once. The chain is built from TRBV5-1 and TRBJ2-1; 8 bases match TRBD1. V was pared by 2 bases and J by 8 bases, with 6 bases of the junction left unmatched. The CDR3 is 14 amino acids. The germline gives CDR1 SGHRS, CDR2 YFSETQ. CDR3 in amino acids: CASSLQGERDEQFF. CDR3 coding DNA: TGCGCCAGCAGCTTACAGGGGGAAAGAGATGAGCAGTTCTTC.

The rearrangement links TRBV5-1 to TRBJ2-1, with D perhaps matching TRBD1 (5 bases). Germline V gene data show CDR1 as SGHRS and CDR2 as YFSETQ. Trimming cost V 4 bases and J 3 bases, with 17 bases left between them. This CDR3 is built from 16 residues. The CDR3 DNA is TGCGCCAGCAGCGTACACAGCGTAGGGGTCTACAATGAGCAGTTCTTC. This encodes CASSVHSVGVYNEQFF.

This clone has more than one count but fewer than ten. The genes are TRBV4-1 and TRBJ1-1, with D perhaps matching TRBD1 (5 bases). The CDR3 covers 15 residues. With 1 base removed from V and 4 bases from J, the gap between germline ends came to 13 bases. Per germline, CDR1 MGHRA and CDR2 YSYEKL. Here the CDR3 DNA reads TGCGCCAGCAGCCAAGTAACGCAGGGTAGCACTGAAGCTTTCTTT. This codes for CASSQVTQGSTEAFF.

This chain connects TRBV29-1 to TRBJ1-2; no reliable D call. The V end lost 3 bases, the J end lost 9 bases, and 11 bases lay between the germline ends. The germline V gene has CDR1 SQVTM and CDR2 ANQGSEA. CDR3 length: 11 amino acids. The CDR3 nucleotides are TGCAGCGTTGAGAGCGGTGGAAGCTACACCTTC. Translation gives CSVESGGSYTF.